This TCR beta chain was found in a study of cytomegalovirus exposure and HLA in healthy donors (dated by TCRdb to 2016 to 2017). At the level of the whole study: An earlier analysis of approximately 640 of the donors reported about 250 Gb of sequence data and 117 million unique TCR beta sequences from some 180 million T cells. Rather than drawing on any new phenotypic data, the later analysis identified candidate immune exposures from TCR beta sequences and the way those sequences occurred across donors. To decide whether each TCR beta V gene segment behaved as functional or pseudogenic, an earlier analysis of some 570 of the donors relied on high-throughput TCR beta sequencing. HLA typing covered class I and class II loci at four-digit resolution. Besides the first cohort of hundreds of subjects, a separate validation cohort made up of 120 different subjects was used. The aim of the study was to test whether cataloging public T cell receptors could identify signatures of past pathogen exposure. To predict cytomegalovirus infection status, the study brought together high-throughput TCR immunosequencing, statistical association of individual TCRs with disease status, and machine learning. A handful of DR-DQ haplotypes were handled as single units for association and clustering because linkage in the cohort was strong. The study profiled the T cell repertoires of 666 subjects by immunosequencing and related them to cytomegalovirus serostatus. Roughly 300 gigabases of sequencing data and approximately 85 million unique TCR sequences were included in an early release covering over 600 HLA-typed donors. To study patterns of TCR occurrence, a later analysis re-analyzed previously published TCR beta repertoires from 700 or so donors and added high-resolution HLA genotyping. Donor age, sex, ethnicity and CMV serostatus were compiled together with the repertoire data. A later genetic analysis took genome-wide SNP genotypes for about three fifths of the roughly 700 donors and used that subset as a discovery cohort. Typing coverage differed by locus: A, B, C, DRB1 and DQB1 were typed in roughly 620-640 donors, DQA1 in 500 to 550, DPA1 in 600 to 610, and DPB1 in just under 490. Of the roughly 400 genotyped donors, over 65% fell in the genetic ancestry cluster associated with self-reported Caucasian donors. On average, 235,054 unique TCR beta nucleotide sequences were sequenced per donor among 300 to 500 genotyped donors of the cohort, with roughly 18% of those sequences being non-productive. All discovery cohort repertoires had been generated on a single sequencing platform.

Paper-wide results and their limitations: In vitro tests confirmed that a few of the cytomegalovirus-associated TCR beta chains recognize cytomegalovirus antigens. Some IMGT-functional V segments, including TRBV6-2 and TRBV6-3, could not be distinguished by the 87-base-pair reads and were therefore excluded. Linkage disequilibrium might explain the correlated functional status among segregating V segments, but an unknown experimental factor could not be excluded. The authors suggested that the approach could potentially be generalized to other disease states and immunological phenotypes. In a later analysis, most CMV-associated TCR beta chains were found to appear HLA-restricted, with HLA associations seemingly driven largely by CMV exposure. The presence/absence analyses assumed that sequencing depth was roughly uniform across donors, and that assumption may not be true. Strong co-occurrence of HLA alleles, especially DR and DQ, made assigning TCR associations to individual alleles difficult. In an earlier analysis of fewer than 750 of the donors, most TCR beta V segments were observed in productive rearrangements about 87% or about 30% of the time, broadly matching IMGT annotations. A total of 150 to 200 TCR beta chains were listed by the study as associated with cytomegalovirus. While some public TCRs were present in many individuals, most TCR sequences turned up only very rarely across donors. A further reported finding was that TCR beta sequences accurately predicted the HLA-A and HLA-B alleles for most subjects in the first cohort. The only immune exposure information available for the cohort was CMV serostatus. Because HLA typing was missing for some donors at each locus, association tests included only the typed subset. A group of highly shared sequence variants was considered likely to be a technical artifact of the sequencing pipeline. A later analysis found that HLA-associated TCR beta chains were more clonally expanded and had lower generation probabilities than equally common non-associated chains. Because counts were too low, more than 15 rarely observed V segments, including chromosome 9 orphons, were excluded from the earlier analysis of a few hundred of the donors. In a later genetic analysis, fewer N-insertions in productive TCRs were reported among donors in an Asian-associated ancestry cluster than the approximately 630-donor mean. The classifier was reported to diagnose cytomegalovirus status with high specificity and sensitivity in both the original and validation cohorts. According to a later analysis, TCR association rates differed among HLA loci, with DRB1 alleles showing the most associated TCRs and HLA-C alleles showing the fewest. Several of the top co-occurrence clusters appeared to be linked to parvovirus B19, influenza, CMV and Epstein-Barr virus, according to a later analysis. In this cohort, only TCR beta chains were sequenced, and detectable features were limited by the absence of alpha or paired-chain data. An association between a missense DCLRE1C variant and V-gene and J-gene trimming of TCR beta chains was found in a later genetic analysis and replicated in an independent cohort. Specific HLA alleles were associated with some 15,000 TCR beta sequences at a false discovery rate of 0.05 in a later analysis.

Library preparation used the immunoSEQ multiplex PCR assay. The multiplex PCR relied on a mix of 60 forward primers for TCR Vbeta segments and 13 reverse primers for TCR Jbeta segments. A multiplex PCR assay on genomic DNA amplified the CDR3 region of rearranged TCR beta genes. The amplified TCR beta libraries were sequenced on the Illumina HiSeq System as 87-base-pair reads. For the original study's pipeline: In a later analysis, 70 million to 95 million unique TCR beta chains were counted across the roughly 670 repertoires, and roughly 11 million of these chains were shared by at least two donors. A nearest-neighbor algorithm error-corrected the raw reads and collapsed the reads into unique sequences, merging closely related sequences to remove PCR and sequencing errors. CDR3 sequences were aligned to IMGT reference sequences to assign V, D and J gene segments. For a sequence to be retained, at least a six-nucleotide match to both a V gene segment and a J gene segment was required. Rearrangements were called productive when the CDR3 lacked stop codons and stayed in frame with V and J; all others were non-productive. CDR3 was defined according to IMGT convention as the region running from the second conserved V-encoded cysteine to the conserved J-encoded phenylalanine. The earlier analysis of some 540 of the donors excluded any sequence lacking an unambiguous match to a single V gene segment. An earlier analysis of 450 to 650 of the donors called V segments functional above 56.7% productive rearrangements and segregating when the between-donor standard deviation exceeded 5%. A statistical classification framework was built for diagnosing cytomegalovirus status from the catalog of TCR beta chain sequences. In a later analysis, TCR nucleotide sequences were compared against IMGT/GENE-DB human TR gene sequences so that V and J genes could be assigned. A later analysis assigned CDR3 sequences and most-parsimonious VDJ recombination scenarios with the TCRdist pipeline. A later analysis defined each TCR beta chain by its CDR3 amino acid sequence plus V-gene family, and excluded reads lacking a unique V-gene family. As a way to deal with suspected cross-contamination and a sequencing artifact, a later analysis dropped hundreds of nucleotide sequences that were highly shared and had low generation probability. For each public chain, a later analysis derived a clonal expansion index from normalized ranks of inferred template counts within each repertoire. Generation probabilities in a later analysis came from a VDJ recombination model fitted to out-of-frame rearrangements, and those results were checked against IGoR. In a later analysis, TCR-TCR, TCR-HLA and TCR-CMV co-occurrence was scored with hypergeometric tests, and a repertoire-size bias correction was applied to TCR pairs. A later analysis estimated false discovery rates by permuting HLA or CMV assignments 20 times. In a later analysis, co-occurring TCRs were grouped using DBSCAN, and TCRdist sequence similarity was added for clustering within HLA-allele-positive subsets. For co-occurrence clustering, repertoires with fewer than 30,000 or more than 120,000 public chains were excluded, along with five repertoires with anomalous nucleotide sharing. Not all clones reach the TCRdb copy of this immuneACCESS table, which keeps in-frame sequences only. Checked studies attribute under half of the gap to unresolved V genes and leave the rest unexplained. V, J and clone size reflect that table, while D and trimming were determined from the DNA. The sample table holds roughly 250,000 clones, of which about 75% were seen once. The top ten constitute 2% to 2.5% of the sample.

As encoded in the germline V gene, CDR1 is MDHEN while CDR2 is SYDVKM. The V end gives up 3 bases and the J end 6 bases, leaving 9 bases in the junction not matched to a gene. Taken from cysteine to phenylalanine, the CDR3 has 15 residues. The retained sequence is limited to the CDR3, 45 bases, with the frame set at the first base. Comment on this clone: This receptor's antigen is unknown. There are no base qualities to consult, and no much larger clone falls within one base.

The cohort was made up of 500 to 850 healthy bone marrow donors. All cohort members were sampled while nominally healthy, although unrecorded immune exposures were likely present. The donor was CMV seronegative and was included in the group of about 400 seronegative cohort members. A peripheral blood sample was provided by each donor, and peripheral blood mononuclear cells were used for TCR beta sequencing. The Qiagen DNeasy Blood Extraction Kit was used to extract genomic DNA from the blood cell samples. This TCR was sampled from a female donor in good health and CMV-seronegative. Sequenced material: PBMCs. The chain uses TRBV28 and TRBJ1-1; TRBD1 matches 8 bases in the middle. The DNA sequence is TGTGCCAGCAGTTTTTTGACAGGGGAGATTCCTGAAGCTTTCTTT. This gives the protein CASSFLTGEIPEAFF.